This entry features one T cell receptor (beta chain) sequence. The data stem from a study of blood T cell repertoires in COVID-19. Looking at the study overall: Spain, Italy and the United States supplied samples that represented acute and convalescent COVID-19.

The authors' processing: Nucleated cell counts were estimated from reference gene primer amplification. TCRdb keeps only in-frame clones here, not all; method: immunoSEQ multiplex PCR. Clone size and the V and J calls come from that table; the DNA yielded D and trimming. The table includes about 52,000 clones, approximately 89% detected once. The V end lost 0 bases, the J end lost 0 bases, and 8 bases lay between the germline ends. The germline V gene has CDR1 MGHRA and CDR2 YSYEKL. The CDR3 runs to 15 residues. The rearrangement uses TRBV4-1 and TRBJ1-1; D ambiguous. Sequencing was performed on peripheral blood. This TCR was recovered from a man older than 75 with active or convalescent COVID-19. In nucleotides, the CDR3 is TGCGCCAGCAGCCAAGAGGCAGACATGAACACTGAAGCTTTCTTT. Amino acids: CASSQEADMNTEAFF.